Below are 10 T cell receptor beta chains sequenced from a single sample in a study of patients and donors after allogeneic stem cell transplantation. Via MiXCR, TCRdb re-called the RT-PCR reads, giving one row per CDR3 protein. The profile shows about a million distinct CDR3 sequences, roughly 18% of them singletons. The sample comprised blood, either unsorted or a sorted T cell fraction (not recorded which). These TCRs come from a human donor who was either an allogeneic HSCT recipient or a stem cell or donor lymphocyte infusion donor (not recorded which). It is not recorded whose cells these are; they may come from a transplant donor.

This clonotype has just a few counts. The CDR3 nucleotides are TGTGCCAGCAGCTTAGGGGATAGGACAACTAATGAAAAACTGTTTTTT. Translating gives CASSLGDRTTNEKLFF. V is TRBV7-8 and J is TRBJ1-4; D gene uncertain. V was shortened by 1 base and J by 0 bases, with 9 bases between the two germline ends. This CDR3 contains 16 residues. CDR1 and CDR2 from the germline V gene are SGHVS and FQNEAQ.

The rearrangement links TRBV6-5 to TRBJ1-1; tentatively, D is TRBD1 (5 bases). The CDR3 totals 14 residues. Trimming removed 4 bases at V and 0 bases at J, with 9 bases between. Germline lookup yields CDR1 MNHEY and CDR2 SVGAGI. CDR3 sequence reads: CASSWTSMNTEAFF. The CDR3 nucleotides read TGTGCCAGCAGTTGGACAAGTATGAACACTGAAGCTTTCTTT.

This clonotype was recorded a few times. CDR3 in amino acids: CASRTGTGTGELFF. The CDR3 DNA reads TGTGCCAGCAGGACCGGGACAGGGACCGGGGAGCTGTTTTTT. The rearrangement uses TRBV6-1 and TRBJ2-2; 9 bases line up with TRBD1. Trimming took 6 bases from V and 5 from J; bases not matched to a gene: 4. Germline CDR1 and CDR2: MNHNS and SASEGT. The CDR3 is 14 residues long.

The rearrangement uses TRBV24-1 and TRBJ1-5; 9 bases agree with TRBD1. There are 16 residues in the CDR3. Trimming at V came to 2 bases and at J to 4 bases, leaving 5 bases not matched to a gene. CDR1 KGHDR and CDR2 SFDVKD come from the germline V gene. The CDR3 loop reads CATSDSGTGTNQPQHF. In DNA, the CDR3 is TGTGCCACCAGTGATTCCGGGACAGGGACTAATCAGCCCCAGCATTTT.

V gene TRBV6-2 or TRBV6-3 combines with J gene TRBJ2-7, with 11 bases matching TRBD1. CDR3 size: 12 residues. From germline, CDR1 is MNHEY and CDR2 SVGEGT. The CDR3 reads CVTGQGVNEQYF. CDR3 nucleotide sequence: TGTGTGACGGGACAGGGGGTGAACGAGCAGTACTTC.

This clonotype was detected a few times. The chain uses TRBV24-1 and TRBJ1-2; possible D gene TRBD1, 5 bases. CDR3 length: 12 residues. Germline V CDR1 and CDR2: KGHDR, SFDVKD. The V end was cut by 5 bases, the J end by 8 bases, with 11 bases between. CDR3 residues: CATSAQGQGYTF. Written as DNA, the CDR3 is TGTGCCACCAGTGCCCAGGGTCAAGGCTACACCTTC.

This clonotype was counted ten times or more. The rearrangement uses TRBV12-3 or TRBV12-4 and TRBJ2-1, with 7 nucleotides matching TRBD2. There are 15 residues in the CDR3. V was clipped by 5 bases and J by 8 bases; unmatched bases: 12. CDR3 loop: CASSINSGTNDEQFF. The CDR3 DNA reads as TGTGCCAGCAGTATAAACTCCGGGACTAATGATGAGCAGTTCTTC.

There are a few counts of this clonotype. This chain uses TRBV29-1 with TRBJ1-1; D is perhaps TRBD1 (5 bases). In germline, CDR1 is SQVTM, CDR2 ANQGSEA. The CDR3 covers 17 residues. The V end was cut by 1 base, the J end by 3 bases, with 21 bases between. The CDR3: CSVEGRTTAGAYTEAFF. The CDR3 nucleotides are TGCAGCGTTGAAGGGCGGACGACGGCCGGGGCGTACACTGAAGCTTTCTTT.

This clonotype has only a few counts. V gene TRBV11-3 combines with J gene TRBJ2-2, with a possible D match to TRBD2 (7 bases). Trimming took 5 bases from V and 4 from J, leaving 17 bases between them. In germline, CDR1 is SGHNT, CDR2 YENEEA. The CDR3 sequence is 16 residues long. CDR3 protein: CASSTGGGASTGELFF. The CDR3, as DNA: TGTGCCAGCAGCACCGGAGGGGGGGCTAGCACCGGGGAGCTGTTTTTT.

The chain recombines TRBV2 with TRBJ2-4; D uncertain. Germline CDR1 and CDR2: SNHLY and FYNNEI. Trimming removed 1 base at V and 4 bases at J, with 5 bases between. The CDR3 sequence is 13 residues long. In nucleotides, the CDR3 is TGTGCCAGCAGTGAAGAAACGAAAAACATTCAGTACTTC. This sequence encodes CASSEETKNIQYF.